Below are 21 T cell receptor beta chains sequenced from a single sample in a study of blood T cells in healthy people across ages. Then a second PCR, running about 6 to 12 cycles, was carried out with a sample-barcoded 5' primer and a J-beta primer mix. TCRdb passed the 5' RACE reads through MiXCR, listing each CDR3 protein once. The sample consists of some 1,800,000 distinct CDR3 sequences, 30% to 40% of them appearing once. The material sequenced was blood. All receptors derive from a human donor in good health.

The chain combines TRBV10-3 with TRBJ1-4; possible D gene TRBD1, 5 bases. The CDR3 length is 12 residues. V lost 11 bases and J lost 10, with 17 bases in between. CDR1 and CDR2 (germline): ENHRY, SYGVKD. CDR3 DNA sequence: TGTGCCTCCTCAACACCGCAGGGAAAACTGTTTTTT. Amino acids: CASSTPQGKLFF.

The chain carries TRBV20-1 and TRBJ2-5; D remains ambiguous. The CDR3 consists of 13 residues. With 1 base removed from V and 11 bases from J, the gap between germline ends came to 17 bases. Germline CDR1 is DFQATT and CDR2 is SNEGSKA (reference sequence). The CDR3 spells CSARVATYNEQYF. DNA for the CDR3: TGCAGTGCTAGAGTGGCAACTTACAATGAGCAGTACTTC.

J is TRBJ1-5 and V is TRBV24-1, with 9 positions matching TRBD1. The CDR3 has 13 amino acids. Looked up from germline, CDR1 is KGHDR and CDR2 is SFDVKD. V gave up 9 bases and J gave up 3 bases; unmatched junction bases: 2. CDR3 region: CATRDRDNQPQHF. The CDR3 DNA follows: TGTGCCACCCGGGACAGGGACAATCAGCCCCAGCATTTT.

This clonotype came up once. The J gene is TRBJ1-2, the V gene TRBV5-1; TRBD1 might be the D (5 bases). Germline CDR1 SGHRS, CDR2 YFSETQ. The length of the CDR3 is 13 residues. Trimming took 2 bases from V and 8 from J, leaving 13 bases between them. The CDR3 sequence is CASSFTGPEGYTF. CDR3 bases: TGCGCCAGCAGCTTTACAGGCCCAGAGGGCTACACCTTC.

This clonotype was observed a single time. V is TRBV3-1 and J is TRBJ1-2; perhaps TRBD1 as D (5 bases). The CDR3 totals 17 residues. Germline V gene data show CDR1 as LGHDT and CDR2 as YNNKEL (reference sequence). Trimming removed 0 bases at V and 2 bases at J, with 16 bases between. The DNA of the CDR3 is TGTGCCAGCAGCCAAGATGTGGGGACGAGAAGAAACTATGGCTACACCTTC. It translates to CASSQDVGTRRNYGYTF.

This clonotype was found a few times. The chain recombines TRBV4-1 with TRBJ1-2; D is ambiguous. The CDR3 loop spans 12 amino acids. The germline V and J ends were trimmed by 2 bases and 8 bases, with 9 bases remaining between them. In germline, CDR1 is MGHRA, CDR2 YSYEKL. CDR3 amino acids: CASSQLRGGYTF. CDR3 nucleotides: TGCGCCAGCAGCCAACTACGGGGAGGCTACACCTTC.

The CDR3 DNA reads TGCAGTGCTAGCATATTCCAGGGTTATAGCAATCAGCCCCAGCATTTT. Its translation: CSASIFQGYSNQPQHF. The V gene is TRBV20-1, the J gene TRBJ1-5, with D possibly matching TRBD1 (5 bases). Germline V CDR1 and CDR2: DFQATT, SNEGSKA (reference sequence). Between the trimmed V and J ends, which lost 3 bases and 0 bases, there was a span of 15 bases. The CDR3 has 16 amino acids.

CDR3: CSVYDPIAKNIQFF. The DNA of the CDR3 is TGCAGCGTTTACGACCCAATAGCCAAAAACATTCAGTTCTTC. J is TRBJ2-4 and V is TRBV29-1; D not certain. The end of the DNA aligns better with TRBJ2-1, so the J call may be wrong. This CDR3 has 14 residues. CDR1 is SQVTM, CDR2 ANQGSEA, per germline.

The chain combines TRBV6-2 or TRBV6-3 with TRBJ1-2, with 8 bases aligning to TRBD1. The trim removed 2 bases at V and 6 bases at J, leaving 14 bases unmatched. The CDR3 extends over 17 amino acids. The germline V gene encodes CDR1 MNHEY and CDR2 SVGEGT. In DNA form, the CDR3 reads TGTGCCAGCAGTTACGGTATCGGGGACAGGAATAAGGATGGCTACACCTTC. It encodes CASSYGIGDRNKDGYTF.

This chain joins TRBV9 and TRBJ1-4, with 7 bases that match TRBD1. There are 15 residues in the CDR3. The trim removed 2 bases at V and 8 bases at J, leaving 9 bases unmatched. Germline V gene sequence: CDR1 SGDLS, CDR2 YYNGEE. CDR3 in DNA: TGTGCCAGCAGCGTCAAACAGGGGCTCGGAGAAAAACTGTTTTTT. Translated, it gives CASSVKQGLGEKLFF.

V and J are TRBV7-9 and TRBJ2-3; TRBD2 agrees at 9 bases. The CDR3 contains 17 residues. Germline values: CDR1 SEHNR, CDR2 FQNEAQ (reference sequence). J lost 2 bases, V lost 6 bases, and 12 bases had no gene match. CDR3 nucleotides: TGTGCCAGCAGTTCCGGCGCTCTAGCGGGGTTCACAGATACGCAGTATTTT. Amino acid sequence: CASSSGALAGFTDTQYF.

The gene calls are TRBV4-1 and TRBJ1-1, with 8 bases that match TRBD1. CDR1 and CDR2 from the germline V gene are MGHRA and YSYEKL. The CDR3 is 16 amino acids. The V gene end was trimmed by 1 base and the J gene end by 0 bases; junction bases not matched to a gene: 4. The CDR3 DNA follows: TGCGCCAGCAGCCAAGCACAGGGGGAGATGAACACTGAAGCTTTCTTT. Its protein is CASSQAQGEMNTEAFF.

This clonotype was picked up many times. This CDR3 reads CASSYSGGPYNEQFF. The DNA for the CDR3 is TGTGCCAGCAGTTACTCCGGGGGGCCTTACAATGAGCAGTTCTTC. The chain has TRBV6-5 and TRBJ2-1; tentatively, D is TRBD2 (7 bases). V was trimmed by 0 bases and J by 4 bases, leaving 10 bases between them. Looked up from germline, CDR1 is MNHEY and CDR2 is SVGAGI. The length of the CDR3 is 15 residues.

CDR3: CSVVIVGKGNQPQHF. The CDR3 bases are TGCAGCGTTGTTATTGTGGGGAAGGGCAATCAGCCCCAGCATTTT. The V call is TRBV29-1, the J call TRBJ1-5; D gene unclear. The CDR3 loop spans 15 amino acids. CDR1 SQVTM and CDR2 ANQGSEA come from the germline V gene. Trimming removed 4 bases from V and 2 bases from J, with 15 bases in between.

This clonotype was recorded only once. DNA of the CDR3: TGTGCCAGCAGCCCCTCCCCTGGGCGGGTGAGGGGGACTGAAGCTTTCTTT. As protein: CASSPSPGRVRGTEAFF. V is TRBV3-1 and J is TRBJ1-1; D may be TRBD1 (6 bases). The CDR3 is 17 amino acids. Trimming pared 4 bases from V and 5 bases from J, leaving 23 bases between. Looked up from germline, CDR1 is LGHDT and CDR2 is YNNKEL (reference sequence). Full variable domain (missing parts from reference TRBV3-1 and TRBJ1-1): DTAVSQTPKYLVTQMGNDKSIKCEQNLGHDTMYWYKQDSKKFLKIMFSYNNKELIINETVPNRFSPKSPDKAHLNLHINSLELGDSAVYFCASSPSPGRVRGTEAFFGQGTRLTVV.

V usage is TRBV7-2 and J usage is TRBJ2-3; 7 bases line up with TRBD2. V shed 7 bases, J shed 2 bases, and the junction held 9 bases outside the gene matches. Germline values: CDR1 SGHTA, CDR2 FQGNSA. The CDR3 consists of 15 residues. The CDR3 coding sequence is TGTGCCAGCAAGCTTGGCGGGGGACTCACAGATACGCAGTATTTT. Translating gives CASKLGGGLTDTQYF. The full variable domain, with the rest looked up from reference TRBV7-2 and TRBJ2-3, is GAGVSQSPSNKVTEKGKDVELRCDPISGHTALYWYRQSLGQGLEFLIYFQGNSAPDKSGLPSDRFSAERTGGSVSTLTIQRTQQEDSAVYLCASKLGGGLTDTQYFGPGTRLTVL.

There are a few counts of this clonotype. The chain carries TRBV4-2 and TRBJ1-1; D is perhaps TRBD1 (5 bases). This CDR3 has 11 amino acids. The V gene's germline CDR1 is LGHNA and CDR2 YNFKEQ. V gave up 3 bases and J gave up 10 bases, with 9 bases separating them. The CDR3 nucleotides read TGTGCCAGCAGCCAGGGGGAGGCAGCTTTCTTT. Translation gives CASSQGEAAFF.

There are many counts of this clonotype. The rearrangement uses TRBV4-2 and TRBJ1-2; no clear D gene. Trimming stripped 8 bases from V and 1 base from J, with 17 bases between. The length of the CDR3 is 15 residues. CDR1 and CDR2 from the germline V gene are LGHNA and YNFKEQ. CDR3 region: CASSGGEGDNYGYTF. The CDR3 DNA follows: TGTGCCAGCTCTGGCGGGGAGGGAGATAACTATGGCTACACCTTC.

J is TRBJ1-2 and V is TRBV3-1; D gene uncertain. CDR1 is LGHDT, CDR2 YNNKEL, per germline (reference sequence). The germline V and J ends were trimmed by 1 base and 5 bases, with 11 bases remaining between them. The CDR3 has 14 residues. CDR3 nucleotide sequence: TGTGCCAGCAGCCAAGCTGGGAAGAGGTATGGCTACACCTTC. Residues: CASSQAGKRYGYTF.

The chain has TRBV15 and TRBJ2-1; D is tentatively TRBD1 or TRBD2 (5 bases each). V was pared by 1 base and J by 12 bases, with 22 bases between. Germline CDR1 and CDR2: LNHNV and YYDKDF (reference sequence). CDR3 size: 16 residues. The CDR3 here is CATSRGDRGAGWVQFF. The DNA for the CDR3 is TGTGCCACCAGCAGAGGGGATAGGGGTGCGGGTTGGGTGCAGTTCTTC.

The chain has TRBV20-1 and TRBJ2-3; D is perhaps TRBD1 or TRBD2 (6 bases each). CDR1 and CDR2 (germline): DFQATT, SNEGSKA (reference sequence). The CDR3 spans 11 residues. The ends were cut back, 3 bases at V and 12 bases at J, with 13 bases in the middle. The CDR3 nucleotides read TGCAGTGCTAGCCGGCGGGACATACAGTATTTT. Residues: CSASRRDIQYF.